The 30 T cell receptor beta chains listed next were all sequenced from one sample in a study of radiotherapy plus CTLA-4 blockade in lung cancer. Only in-frame clones appear in the TCRdb table, and some are missing; sequencing was by immunoSEQ multiplex PCR. Among 85,000 to 120,000 clones listed, over 75% were seen once. The material was peripheral blood, obtained from a patient treated with radiotherapy plus ipilimumab. The receptors shown here come from a human donor with non-small cell lung cancer that progressed on radiotherapy plus ipilimumab. Some clones in this sample may be carry-over from other donors' samples.

The chain couples TRBV18 to TRBJ1-1; D is ambiguous. Germline CDR1 KGHSH, CDR2 LQKENI. V lost 2 bases and J 1 base, leaving 5 bases between the germline ends. The CDR3 runs to 13 residues. In DNA form, the CDR3 reads TGTGCCAGCTCACCAGCAGGGAACACTGAAGCTTTCTTT. Translated, it gives CASSPAGNTEAFF.

The chain has TRBV5-6 and TRBJ2-7, with TRBD1 matching 11 bases. Unmatched junction bases numbered 4, after V lost 1 base and J lost 1 base. The germline CDR1 and CDR2 sequences are SGHDT and YYEEEE. This CDR3 is built from 16 residues. The CDR3 here is CASSLFGQGASYEQYF. CDR3 bases: TGTGCCAGCAGCTTGTTTGGACAGGGGGCTTCCTACGAGCAGTACTTC.

The rearrangement uses TRBV12-5 and TRBJ2-7, with D unclear. The CDR3 has 21 amino acids. The germline gives CDR1 LGHNT, CDR2 FRNRAP. V was trimmed by 0 bases and J by 3 bases, leaving 30 bases between them. The CDR3 region is CASGLVPPPDRLSSRIYEQYF. In DNA, the CDR3 is TGTGCTAGTGGTTTGGTACCCCCCCCGGATCGCCTGTCCTCTAGAATCTACGAGCAGTACTTC.

The CDR3 nucleotides read TGTGCCAGCTCACCTGGGACAGGGGTAGTAGGAGCTTTCTTT. It specifies CASSPGTGVVGAFF. V and J are TRBV18 and TRBJ1-1; 10 positions agree with TRBD1. This CDR3 is built from 14 residues. Trimming cost V 3 bases and J 10 bases; bases outside gene matches: 8. Germline V gene sequence: CDR1 KGHSH, CDR2 LQKENI.

The rearrangement joins TRBV5-1 to TRBJ2-1; 9 positions agree with TRBD1. The CDR3 is 15 residues long. V shed 4 bases and J 6 bases; nucleotides not matched to a gene: 8. From germline, CDR1 is SGHRS and CDR2 YFSETQ. CDR3 nucleotides: TGCGCCAGCAGCCAGGGGGACAGGGTGGGCAATGAGCAGTTCTTC. Translation: CASSQGDRVGNEQFF.

The J gene is TRBJ1-2, the V gene TRBV4-1; D perhaps matches TRBD1 (5 bases). Deletions cut 1 base from V and 3 bases from J, with 12 bases between. The germline gives CDR1 MGHRA, CDR2 YSYEKL. This CDR3 comprises 15 residues. This CDR3 reads CASSQARVADYGYTF. The CDR3 bases are TGCGCCAGCAGCCAAGCCAGGGTAGCAGACTATGGCTACACCTTC.

The rearrangement joins TRBV11-1 to TRBJ2-5; D is unclear. Germline V gene sequence: CDR1 SGHAT, CDR2 FQDESV (reference sequence). V was trimmed by 4 bases and J by 0 bases, leaving 6 bases between them. The CDR3 spans 13 residues. The DNA for the CDR3 is TGTGCCAGCAGCTGGCAGGACCAAGAGACCCAGTACTTC. It codes for CASSWQDQETQYF.

This chain uses TRBV11-2 with TRBJ2-5; no clear D. The CDR3 spans 11 residues. Germline V CDR1 and CDR2: SGHAT, FQNNGV. The V and J ends lost 3 bases and 1 base respectively, with 0 bases between them. The CDR3 loop reads CASSFQETQYF. Written as DNA, the CDR3 is TGTGCCAGCAGCTTCCAAGAGACCCAGTACTTC.

The chain has TRBV11-1 and TRBJ2-1, with TRBD2 matching 15 bases. CDR3 length: 18 residues. The trim removed 2 bases at V and 10 bases at J, leaving 12 bases unmatched. CDR1 is SGHAT and CDR2 is FQDESV in the germline V gene (reference sequence). The CDR3 loop is CASSLSGLAGGLIDEQFF. The CDR3 coding sequence is TGTGCCAGCAGCTTATCCGGACTAGCGGGGGGGCTCATCGACGAGCAGTTCTTC.

This clone was counted only a few times. The junction departs from the called germline gene at one end, perhaps through a read error. The V gene is TRBV5-1, the J gene TRBJ2-7; 9 positions match TRBD1. The CDR3 covers 16 residues. Germline V gives CDR1 SGHRS, CDR2 YFSETQ. The CDR3: CASSLEAWTGVYEQYF. DNA of the CDR3: TGCGCCAGCAGTTTGGAGGCCTGGACAGGGGTCTACGAGCAGTACTTC.

The rearrangement links TRBV19 to TRBJ2-5; tentative D call: TRBD2 (6 bases). This CDR3 has 18 amino acids. Germline lookup yields CDR1 LNHDA and CDR2 SQIVND (reference sequence). Trimming left V 5 bases short and J 5 bases short, with 27 bases between. CDR3: CASSVTGTQNAHWETQYF. The CDR3 DNA reads as TGTGCCAGTAGTGTAACCGGGACTCAAAACGCTCATTGGGAGACCCAGTACTTC.

V and J are TRBV19 and TRBJ2-7, with 8 bases identical to TRBD1. Germline V gene data show CDR1 as LNHDA and CDR2 as SQIVND (reference sequence). V trimming: 10 bases; J trimming: 8 bases; junction bases outside the gene matches: 16. CDR3 size: 14 residues. CDR3 amino acids: CATSRGLNQLQQYF. CDR3 sequence (DNA): TGTGCCACCTCCAGGGGGCTCAATCAGTTGCAGCAGTACTTC.

The V call is TRBV6-6, the J call TRBJ1-1, with 9 bases fitting TRBD1. The CDR3 sequence is 13 residues long. Germline trimming cut 8 bases from V and 7 bases from J; bases unmatched to any gene: 8. Germline CDR1 is MNHNY and CDR2 is SVGAGI (reference sequence). The CDR3 region is CASARQGGYEAFF. The CDR3 region has the DNA TGTGCCAGCGCCAGACAGGGGGGCTATGAAGCTTTCTTT.

The rearrangement joins TRBV7-8 to TRBJ1-2; TRBD1 is a possible D gene (5 bases). This CDR3 region has 13 residues. CDR1 SGHVS and CDR2 FQNEAQ come from the germline V gene. V was cut by 5 bases and J by 2 bases, with 9 bases left in between. The chain's CDR3 is CASSLGANYGYTF. CDR3 coding DNA: TGTGCCAGCAGCCTCGGGGCGAACTATGGCTACACCTTC. Full variable domain (rest looked up from reference TRBV7-8 and TRBJ1-2): GAGVSQSPRYKVAKRGQDVALRCDPISGHVSLFWYQQALGQGPEFLTYFQNEAQLDKSGLPSDRFFAERPEGSVSTLKIQRTQQEDSAVYLCASSLGANYGYTFGSGTRLTVV.

This rearrangement joins TRBV7-2 to TRBJ2-7, with TRBD1 matching 7 bases. CDR1 is SGHTA and CDR2 is FQGNSA in the germline V gene. The CDR3 runs 14 residues. V lost 5 bases, J lost 2 bases, and 6 bases stayed unmatched. CDR3 sequence reads: CASSGRQGPYEQYF. CDR3 DNA sequence: TGTGCCAGCAGCGGTCGACAGGGCCCCTACGAGCAGTACTTC.

The chain recombines TRBV29-1 with TRBJ2-1; D ambiguous. This CDR3 is 14 amino acids long. V lost 7 bases to trimming and J lost 0 bases, with 13 bases between them. CDR1 is SQVTM, CDR2 ANQGSEA, per germline. The CDR3, as DNA: TGCAGCGCCTCTCGAGGCGGCTCCTACAATGAGCAGTTCTTC. This sequence encodes CSASRGGSYNEQFF.

In its sample, this clone was seen a few times. This sequence joins TRBV28 and TRBJ1-3; TRBD1 matches at 7 bases. CDR3 length equals 16 residues. Trimming took 4 bases from V and 3 from J; bases not matched to a gene: 9. Germline CDR1 MDHEN, CDR2 SYDVKM. The CDR3: CASSWAGGGGGNTIYF. The CDR3, as DNA: TGTGCCAGCAGTTGGGCAGGGGGGGGAGGTGGAAACACCATATATTTT.

The rearrangement joins TRBV7-2 to TRBJ2-7; 7 bases map to TRBD2. Trimming at V came to 1 base and at J to 2 bases, leaving 8 bases not matched to a gene. Germline loops: CDR1 SGHTA, CDR2 FQGNSA. This CDR3 contains 16 residues. The chain's CDR3 is CASSLGPPGLTYEQYF. In DNA form, the CDR3 reads TGTGCCAGCAGCTTAGGCCCTCCGGGACTAACCTACGAGCAGTACTTC.

The CDR3 region is CASSLGMNTEAFF. The CDR3 DNA follows: TGTGCCAGCAGCTTGGGTATGAACACTGAAGCTTTCTTT. The V and J genes are TRBV5-5 and TRBJ1-1; D is uncertain. CDR3 length: 13 amino acids. V lost 0 bases and J 0 bases, leaving 3 bases between the germline ends. The germline V gene encodes CDR1 SGHKS and CDR2 YYEKEE (reference sequence). Looking up the rest from reference TRBV5-5 and TRBJ1-1 gives the full variable domain: DAGVTQSPTHLIKTRGQQVTLRCSPISGHKSVSWYQQVLGQGPQFIFQYYEKEERGRGNFPDRFSARQFPNYSSELNVNALLLGDSALYLCASSLGMNTEAFFGQGTRLTVV.

The chain combines TRBV5-1 with TRBJ2-6; TRBD1 agrees at 7 bases. The trim removed 2 bases at V and 1 base at J, leaving 6 bases unmatched. Germline lookup yields CDR1 SGHRS and CDR2 YFSETQ. The CDR3 consists of 17 residues. CDR3: CASSLSGQLSGANVLTF. As DNA, the CDR3 is TGCGCCAGCAGCTTATCGGGACAGCTGTCTGGGGCCAACGTCCTGACTTTC.

The CDR3 DNA sequence: TGTGCCAGTAGTATACGCGGGTTCGGTGGCTACACCTTC. Its translation is CASSIRGFGGYTF. The J gene is TRBJ1-2, the V gene TRBV19; the D is unclear. CDR1 is LNHDA, CDR2 SQIVND, per germline (reference sequence). This CDR3 has 13 amino acids. Trimming left V 2 bases short and J 7 bases short, with 11 bases between.

Comments on this clone: Other DNA sequences in the sample encode the same CDR3. The chain has TRBV10-3 and TRBJ2-7, with 8 bases aligning to TRBD1. The length of the CDR3 is 14 residues. Germline V gene lookup returns CDR1 ENHRY and CDR2 SYGVKD. Unmatched junction bases numbered 5, after V lost 6 bases and J lost 1 base. CDR3 in amino acids: CAIRRQGPSYEQYF. CDR3 DNA sequence: TGTGCCATCAGGCGACAGGGGCCTTCCTACGAGCAGTACTTC.

The rearrangement links TRBV18 to TRBJ1-1, with no clear D. CDR1 and CDR2 (germline): KGHSH, LQKENI. The V end was cut by 1 base, the J end by 3 bases, with 15 bases between. The CDR3 spans 16 residues. CDR3 bases: TGTGCCAGCTCACCACGGATCGTGGGAGCCGACACTGAAGCTTTCTTT. This codes for CASSPRIVGADTEAFF.

The CDR3 loop reads CASRPTGLNNEKLFF. CDR3 in DNA: TGTGCCAGCAGACCGACGGGACTCAATAATGAAAAACTGTTTTTT. V is TRBV5-5 and J is TRBJ1-4; D is possibly TRBD1 (5 bases). Germline CDR1 is SGHKS and CDR2 is YYEKEE (reference sequence). The CDR3 runs 15 residues. V gave up 5 bases and J gave up 4 bases, with 15 bases separating them. Full variable domain (remainder filled in from reference TRBV5-5 and TRBJ1-4): DAGVTQSPTHLIKTRGQQVTLRCSPISGHKSVSWYQQVLGQGPQFIFQYYEKEERGRGNFPDRFSARQFPNYSSELNVNALLLGDSALYLCASRPTGLNNEKLFFGSGTQLSVL.

The CDR3 DNA is TGCGCCAGCAGCCTCCACACAGGGGCTGGAAACACCATATATTTT. This encodes CASSLHTGAGNTIYF. The rearrangement links TRBV5-1 to TRBJ1-3; 7 nucleotides line up with TRBD1. The CDR3 spans 15 residues. The junction had 6 bases not matched to a gene; V was cut back by 4 bases and J by 2 bases. The germline gives CDR1 SGHRS, CDR2 YFSETQ.

This clone was recorded a few times. The chain recombines TRBV21-1 with TRBJ1-6. TRBV21-1 is marked as a pseudogene. This CDR3 has 16 amino acids. The CDR3 nucleotides read TGTGCCAGCAGCCACCGGTCCTCCTGGGATAATTCACCCCTCCACTTT. It yields the protein CASSHRSSWDNSPLHF.

The chain is built from TRBV11-3 and TRBJ2-1; no firm D call. V dropped 3 bases and J dropped 3 bases, with 6 bases sitting between them. Germline-derived CDR1 and CDR2 are SGHNT and YENEEA. The CDR3 runs 13 residues. CDR3 DNA sequence: TGTGCCAGCAGCTTTGACATCTACAATGAGCAGTTCTTC. Translated: CASSFDIYNEQFF.

The chain combines TRBV30 with TRBJ1-5; 7 bases agree with TRBD1. Germline-derived CDR1 and CDR2 are GTSNPN and SVGIG (reference sequence). This CDR3 region has 14 residues. The trim removed 2 bases at V and 7 bases at J, leaving 8 bases unmatched. CDR3 bases: TGTGCCTGGAGTACGGTAGGGGGCGGACAGCCCCAGCATTTT. This translates into CAWSTVGGGQPQHF.

This clone was observed a single time. V gene TRBV29-1 combines with J gene TRBJ1-1; D is possibly TRBD1 (5 bases). The V gene's germline CDR1 is SQVTM and CDR2 ANQGSEA. V was shortened by 6 bases and J by 4 bases, with 15 bases between the two germline ends. The CDR3 spans 13 residues. The CDR3 protein is CSVARGRATEAFF. The CDR3 DNA sequence: TGCAGCGTGGCCCGGGGGAGGGCCACTGAAGCTTTCTTT.

The V and J genes are TRBV2 and TRBJ1-5; 7 bases match TRBD1. The CDR3 has 16 amino acids. CDR1 is SNHLY and CDR2 is FYNNEI in the germline V gene. V gave up 5 bases and J gave up 5 bases; unmatched junction bases: 12. This CDR3 is CASSLASGTVHQPQHF. CDR3 in DNA: TGTGCCAGCAGTCTCGCCTCCGGGACAGTCCATCAGCCCCAGCATTTT.